Listed here is a single TCR beta chain. The source of the sample is a study of blood T cell repertoires in COVID-19. V lost 3 bases to trimming and J lost 4 bases; unmatched junction nucleotides: 7. The CDR3 covers 15 residues. Looked up from germline, CDR1 is WSHSY and CDR2 is SAAADI. As handled by the study authors: Counts of nucleated cells, estimated from reference gene primer amplification, were obtained. Clones were read by immunoSEQ multiplex PCR, and TCRdb kept only the in-frame ones, dropping some. That table gives V, J and clone size, and the DNA gave D and trimming. This sample has under 500,000 clones; roughly nine tenths occur once, and the top ten carry under 2.5%. Participant age was about 18 to 95 years, and participants resided in about two dozen US areas.

The TCR comes from a woman between 18 and 30 years old with acute COVID-19. The sample comprised PBMCs or T cells enriched from blood (not recorded which). The chain recombines TRBV10-2 with TRBJ1-2, with TRBD1 identical over 8 bases. CDR3 amino acids: CASSEWRDRSYGYTF. The CDR3 bases are TGCGCCAGCAGTGAATGGCGGGACAGGAGCTATGGCTACACCTTC.